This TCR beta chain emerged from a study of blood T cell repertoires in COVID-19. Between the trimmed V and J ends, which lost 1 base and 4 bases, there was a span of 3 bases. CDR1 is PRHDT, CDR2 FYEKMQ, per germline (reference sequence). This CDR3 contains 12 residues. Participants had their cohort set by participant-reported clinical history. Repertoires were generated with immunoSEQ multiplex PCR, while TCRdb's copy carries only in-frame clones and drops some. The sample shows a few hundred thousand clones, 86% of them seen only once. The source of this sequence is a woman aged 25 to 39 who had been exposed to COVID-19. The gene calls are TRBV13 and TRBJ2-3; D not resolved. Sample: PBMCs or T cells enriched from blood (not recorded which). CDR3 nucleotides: TGTGCCAGCAGCTTAGCGGCAGATACGCAGTATTTT. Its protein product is CASSLAADTQYF.